This is a list of T cell receptor beta chains from one sample in a study of cytomegalovirus exposure and HLA in healthy donors. Clones were read by immunoSEQ multiplex PCR, and TCRdb kept only the in-frame ones, dropping some. The table lists some 70,000 clones. The sequencing input was PBMCs. These receptors came from a man aged 40-49 years in good health and CMV-seronegative. Each CDR3 is given with its conserved first and last residue. D genes are given only for firm matches.

J gene	D gene	V gene	CDR3 length	CDR3 DNA	CDR3 protein
TRBJ2-1	TRBD1	TRBV6-6	14	TGTGCCAGCAGTTACGACAGGGCACCGGATGAGCAGTTCTTC	CASSYDRAPDEQFF
TRBJ2-7	.	TRBV2	12	TGTGCCAGCACCTCCCAGGGCTACGAGCAGTACTTC	CASTSQGYEQYF
TRBJ1-1	.	TRBV9	14	TGTGCCAGCAGCGTAGATCTGGGAGGCACTGAAGCTTTCTTT	CASSVDLGGTEAFF
TRBJ2-7	.	TRBV7-2	17	TGTGCCAGCAGCTTAAGGGGATCCGGCCTGGTAGGCTACGAGCAGTACTTC	CASSLRGSGLVGYEQYF
TRBJ2-7	TRBD1	TRBV2	12	TGTGCCGGAGGACAGGGGAGCTACGAGCAGTACTTC	CAGGQGSYEQYF
TRBJ2-5	TRBD2	TRBV19	16	TGTGCCAGTAGTCCCTTTAGCGGGAGGACGCAGGAGACCCAGTACTTC	CASSPFSGRTQETQYF
TRBJ1-5	.	TRBV18	15	TGTGCCAGCTCACCTGGGGACACGAGCAATCAGCCCCAGCATTTT	CASSPGDTSNQPQHF
TRBJ2-1	TRBD1	TRBV6-1	15	TGTGCCAGCAGTCTCACCGGGACAGGGTACAATGAGCAGTTCTTC	CASSLTGTGYNEQFF
TRBJ1-1	.	TRBV6-5	13	TGTGCCACCCGTCGAAGCGTTCTGGCTGAAGCTTTCTTT	CATRRSVLAEAFF
TRBJ2-1	TRBD2	TRBV6-1	17	TGTGCCAGCAGTGATTCTAGCGGGAGGGCCTTCTACAATGAGCAGTTCTTC	CASSDSSGRAFYNEQFF
TRBJ2-7	TRBD1	TRBV7-2	14	TGTGCCAGCAGCTCGGGACAGGGGTCCTACGAGCAGTACTTC	CASSSGQGSYEQYF